The 32 T cell receptor beta chains in this list originate from one sample, sequenced in a study of blood T cells in healthy people across ages. A second PCR, run for about 6 to 12 cycles, used a sample-barcoded 5' primer plus a J-beta primer mix. From the 5' RACE reads, TCRdb called clonotypes with MiXCR, one entry per CDR3 protein. The sample lists hundreds of thousands of distinct CDR3 sequences, roughly 64% occurring once. The specimen sequenced was blood. The receptors were gathered from a man between 25 and 39 years old in good health.

The chain couples TRBV28 to TRBJ1-5; D is ambiguous. This CDR3 is built from 14 residues. Germline assignment: CDR1 MDHEN and CDR2 SYDVKM. The ends were cut back, 7 bases at V and 6 bases at J, with 16 bases in the middle. CDR3 region: CASKSLKRFQPQHF. The DNA of the CDR3 is TGTGCCAGCAAGAGCCTAAAGCGTTTTCAGCCCCAGCATTTT.

A word on this clonotype: The junction departs from germline at one end; a sequencing error may be responsible. This rearrangement joins TRBV20-1 to TRBJ2-7, with a possible D match to TRBD2 (5 bases). In germline, CDR1 is DFQATT, CDR2 SNEGSKA (reference sequence). This CDR3 has 11 residues. CDR3 coding DNA: TGCAGCGCTAGCCGGGCTGGCGAGCAGTACTTC. It is translated as CSASRAGEQYF.

The chain joins TRBV20-1 to TRBJ1-4; 7 bases are shared with TRBD1. V shed 5 bases, J shed 7 bases, and the junction held 10 bases outside the gene matches. Looked up from germline, CDR1 is DFQATT and CDR2 is SNEGSKA (reference sequence). The CDR3 has 14 amino acids. CDR3 region: CSAGAPTGTEKLFF. The CDR3 DNA reads as TGCAGTGCTGGGGCCCCGACAGGGACTGAAAAACTGTTTTTT.

This clonotype was detected many times. V and J are TRBV20-1 and TRBJ2-6; D might be TRBD2 (5 bases). Trimming took off 3 bases at V and 0 bases at J, with 15 bases between the two ends. Germline V CDR1 and CDR2: DFQATT, SNEGSKA (reference sequence). CDR3 size: 17 residues. The CDR3 sequence is CSARGSGWSSGANVLTF. CDR3 in DNA: TGCAGTGCTAGGGGTTCGGGGTGGAGCTCTGGGGCCAACGTCCTGACTTTC.

The CDR3 nucleotides read TGCAGTGCTAGAGTCCAGCGGGGGGGCAGGATGACTTGGGATGAGCAGTTCTTC. Translated: CSARVQRGGRMTWDEQFF. The chain combines TRBV20-1 with TRBJ2-1; 10 bases agree with TRBD2. The ends lost 1 base at V and 8 bases at J; junction bases unmatched: 17. Germline CDR1 is DFQATT and CDR2 is SNEGSKA (reference sequence). The CDR3 totals 18 residues.

The J gene is TRBJ2-5, the V gene TRBV9; D is tentatively TRBD1 or TRBD2 (5 bases each). This CDR3 comprises 13 residues. Trimming shortened V by 0 bases and J by 11 bases, and 14 bases separated the two germline ends. CDR1 and CDR2 from the germline V gene are SGDLS and YYNGEE. The CDR3 bases are TGTGCCAGCAGCGTAGGAGGGGTCAATGAGCAGTACTTC. Translation: CASSVGGVNEQYF.

V is TRBV5-1 and J is TRBJ2-7; TRBD1 matches 7 bases. Looked up from germline, CDR1 is SGHRS and CDR2 is YFSETQ. There are 19 residues in the CDR3. V trimming: 4 bases; J trimming: 4 bases; junction bases outside the gene matches: 23. The CDR3 loop is CASSLSPLALQGERYEQYF. CDR3 bases: TGCGCCAGCAGCCTCTCCCCTTTGGCGCTTCAGGGGGAGAGGTACGAGCAGTACTTC.

The rearrangement links TRBV29-1 to TRBJ1-2; D is undetermined. The CDR3 consists of 12 residues. The V gene lost 4 bases and the J gene lost 7 bases, with 13 bases spanning the gap. Looked up from germline, CDR1 is SQVTM and CDR2 is ANQGSEA. The CDR3 DNA sequence: TGCAGCGTTGTATGGGGTTTTGGTGGCTACACCTTC. Translating it yields CSVVWGFGGYTF. Supplemented by reference TRBV29-1 and TRBJ1-2, the full variable domain reads SAVISQKPSRDICQRGTSLTIQCQVDSQVTMMFWYRQQPGQSLTLIATANQGSEATYESGFVIDKFPISRPNLTFSTLTVSNMSPEDSSIYLCSVVWGFGGYTFGSGTRLTVV.

The chain uses TRBV20-1 and TRBJ1-2, with unresolved D. The V end was cut by 2 bases, the J end by 1 base, with 8 bases between. The CDR3 runs 13 residues. The germline gives CDR1 DFQATT, CDR2 SNEGSKA (reference sequence). CDR3 nucleotides: TGCAGTGCTAGACCCTCAGTTAACTATGGCTACACCTTC. Amino acid sequence: CSARPSVNYGYTF.

The gene calls are TRBV7-9 and TRBJ1-2, with D uncertain. V was shortened by 1 base and J by 6 bases, with 15 bases between the two germline ends. Germline V gene lookup returns CDR1 SEHNR and CDR2 FQNEAQ (reference sequence). The CDR3 is made up of 15 amino acids. The CDR3 is CASSLGGAGPHGYTF. CDR3 in DNA: TGTGCCAGCAGCTTAGGAGGTGCGGGCCCCCATGGCTACACCTTC.

This clonotype was detected only once. The chain combines TRBV9 with TRBJ1-3, with 10 bases fitting TRBD1. Germline loops: CDR1 SGDLS, CDR2 YYNGEE. V dropped 0 bases and J dropped 4; count of bases not matched to a gene: 4. The CDR3 is 16 residues long. The CDR3 loop reads CASSVGRTGGGNTIYF. The CDR3 bases are TGTGCCAGCAGCGTAGGTCGGACAGGGGGAGGAAACACCATATATTTT.

This clonotype came up a few times. The V and J genes are TRBV6-1 and TRBJ2-5; 11 nucleotides line up with TRBD1. TRBJ2-7 matches the DNA end more closely, so the J call is doubtful. Germline V gene sequence: CDR1 MNHNS, CDR2 SASEGT. The CDR3 consists of 15 residues. The CDR3 nucleotides are TGTGCCAGTCGACTTCCGGGACAGGGGGCCTACGAGCAGTACTTC. It translates to CASRLPGQGAYEQYF.

The chain has TRBV20-1 and TRBJ1-1; 8 bases match TRBD1. The V gene's germline CDR1 is DFQATT and CDR2 SNEGSKA (reference sequence). With V trimmed by 6 bases and J by 4 bases, 4 bases remained unmatched. The CDR3 extends over 12 amino acids. This CDR3 reads CSAQGAGTEAFF. In nucleotides, the CDR3 is TGCAGTGCCCAGGGGGCTGGCACTGAAGCTTTCTTT.

The chain links TRBV3-1 to TRBJ1-2; 8 positions match TRBD1. V shed 6 bases, J shed 8 bases, and the junction held 5 bases outside the gene matches. The CDR3 covers 12 residues. CDR1 is LGHDT and CDR2 is YNNKEL in the germline V gene (reference sequence). DNA of the CDR3: TGTGCCAGCAGTGACAGGGGTTCGGGCTACACCTTC. Residues: CASSDRGSGYTF.

V and J are TRBV5-1 and TRBJ2-7; no firm D call. CDR3 length: 14 amino acids. Germline lookup yields CDR1 SGHRS and CDR2 YFSETQ. The V end lost 0 bases, the J end lost 5 bases, and 12 bases lay between the germline ends. CDR3 nucleotides: TGCGCCAGCAGCTTGGGTACCAGGATGGACGAGCAGTACTTC. Translating it yields CASSLGTRMDEQYF.

The chain uses TRBV20-1 and TRBJ2-3; 11 bases map to TRBD2. The germline CDR1 and CDR2 sequences are DFQATT and SNEGSKA (reference sequence). V lost 3 bases and J lost 2; bases outside the gene matches: 7. This CDR3 is 16 amino acids long. CDR3 sequence reads: CSASSLAGGNTDTQYF. The CDR3, as DNA: TGCAGTGCTAGTAGTCTAGCGGGGGGTAACACAGATACGCAGTATTTT.

A single count supports this clonotype. V gene TRBV2 combines with J gene TRBJ1-1, with a weak D call TRBD1 (5 bases). This CDR3 region has 14 residues. Germline-derived CDR1 and CDR2 are SNHLY and FYNNEI. The V and J ends lost 5 bases and 1 base respectively, with 11 bases between them. The CDR3 here is CASSTRTRNTEAFF. CDR3 DNA sequence: TGTGCCAGCAGTACTCGGACACGGAACACTGAAGCTTTCTTT.

V gene TRBV20-1 combines with J gene TRBJ2-2, with 7 positions matching TRBD2. Per the germline V gene, CDR1 is DFQATT and CDR2 is SNEGSKA (reference sequence). This CDR3 spans 17 amino acids. Losses at the gene ends were 0 bases for V and 3 bases for J; bases not matched to a gene: 10. CDR3 coding DNA: TGCAGTGCTAGAGATGCCAAAGCGGGGACCGACACCGGGGAGCTGTTTTTT. Its translation: CSARDAKAGTDTGELFF.

The chain recombines TRBV14 with TRBJ2-4, with D tentatively TRBD2 (5 bases). The J call may be mistaken, given a closer DNA end match to TRBJ2-7. Germline values: CDR1 SGHDN, CDR2 FVKESK. CDR3 length: 14 amino acids. The CDR3 is CASSQRGRVYEQYF. CDR3 nucleotide sequence: TGTGCCAGCAGCCAGCGTGGGCGGGTATACGAGCAGTACTTC.

The V gene is TRBV2, the J gene TRBJ2-5, with D possibly TRBD2 on 5 matching bases. The J call is doubtful: the DNA matches TRBJ2-7 better. Germline V lookup: CDR1 SNHLY, CDR2 FYNNEI. This CDR3 has 13 residues. The CDR3 DNA reads as TGTGCCAGCAGGGGAATGGAGCGGTACGAGCAGTACTTC. Its protein is CASRGMERYEQYF.

This chain joins TRBV10-3 and TRBJ2-2, with D hard to call. The CDR3 is 17 amino acids. V lost 5 bases and J lost 2, with 18 bases in between. CDR1 ENHRY and CDR2 SYGVKD come from the germline V gene. The CDR3 nucleotides read TGTGCCATCAGTCCATCTAATTCAGGACCTAACACCGGGGAGCTGTTTTTT. Protein product: CAISPSNSGPNTGELFF.

The V call is TRBV4-2, the J call TRBJ2-5; D gene uncertain. The J call may be faulty, since TRBJ2-7 better matches the DNA end. Germline loops: CDR1 LGHNA, CDR2 YNFKEQ. This CDR3 has 15 amino acids. The CDR3 DNA is TGTGCCAGCAGCCGGGAATTATCTTCTAACTACGAGCAGTACTTC. Protein: CASSRELSSNYEQYF.

This clonotype has just one count. The J gene is TRBJ2-1, the V gene TRBV29-1, with D perhaps TRBD2 (6 bases). The CDR3 runs 13 residues. Trimming took off 6 bases at V and 4 bases at J, with 13 bases between the two ends. CDR1 is SQVTM and CDR2 is ANQGSEA in the germline V gene. The CDR3 spells CSVAGISYNEQFF. Here the CDR3 DNA reads TGCAGCGTCGCGGGGATAAGTTACAATGAGCAGTTCTTC.

Remarks on this clonotype: One end of the junction varies from germline; a read error may be responsible. The chain joins TRBV4-2 to TRBJ2-5; 8 bases align to TRBD2. Germline assignment: CDR1 LGHNA and CDR2 YNFKEQ. The CDR3 has 16 amino acids. CDR3 amino acids: CAGSQGNGGAQETQYF. The CDR3 DNA follows: TGTGCCGGCAGCCAAGGTAACGGGGGGGCCCAAGAGACCCAGTACTTC.

The chain joins TRBV20-1 to TRBJ2-5, with D possibly matching TRBD2 (5 bases). The CDR3 covers 15 residues. Per the germline V gene, CDR1 is DFQATT and CDR2 is SNEGSKA (reference sequence). Trimming took 6 bases from V and 7 from J, leaving 24 bases between them. CDR3 amino acids: CSAPSRLQRGATQYF. The CDR3 bases are TGCAGTGCCCCCTCCCGACTACAACGTGGTGCGACCCAGTACTTC.

This clonotype showed up just once. This sequence joins TRBV28 and TRBJ2-3; TRBD2 agrees at 11 bases. Trimming took 10 bases from V and 1 from J; bases not matched to a gene: 10. This CDR3 spans 16 amino acids. Germline lookup yields CDR1 MDHEN and CDR2 SYDVKM. The CDR3 here is CANSGRAGTGTDTQYF. The DNA of the CDR3 is TGTGCCAATAGCGGGAGGGCGGGCACTGGCACAGATACGCAGTATTTT.

The V and J genes are TRBV5-1 and TRBJ2-5; no firm D call. CDR1 SGHRS and CDR2 YFSETQ come from the germline V gene. The CDR3 consists of 13 residues. V was pared by 7 bases and J by 1 base, with 11 bases between. CDR3 sequence (DNA): TGCGCCAGCGGATCAGTAGGCCAAGAGACCCAGTACTTC. The encoded protein is CASGSVGQETQYF.

The chain recombines TRBV7-2 with TRBJ2-1; 11 bases align to TRBD2. This CDR3 has 18 amino acids. Germline-derived CDR1 and CDR2 are SGHTA and FQGNSA. J was trimmed by 1 base and V by 5 bases; bases with no gene match: 10. In DNA form, the CDR3 reads TGTGCCAGCAGCCTACTAGCGGGAGATTTCCCGTCCTACAATGAGCAGTTCTTC. Translated, it gives CASSLLAGDFPSYNEQFF.

This chain joins TRBV10-3 and TRBJ1-3; D is undetermined. Between the trimmed V and J ends, which lost 10 bases and 2 bases, there was a span of 12 bases. Germline assignment: CDR1 ENHRY and CDR2 SYGVKD. This CDR3 is built from 13 residues. CDR3 bases: TGTGCCAGCCTGTGGGGTCCTGGAAACACCATATATTTT. This gives the protein CASLWGPGNTIYF.

This chain uses TRBV10-2 with TRBJ2-1; TRBD2 is a possible D gene (5 bases). Trimming stripped 3 bases from V and 6 bases from J, with 15 bases between. Germline V gives CDR1 WSHSY, CDR2 SAAADI. The CDR3 runs 15 residues. DNA of the CDR3: TGCGCCAGCAGTGATCCTCATGGAGGCTCCAATGAGCAGTTCTTC. Its protein product is CASSDPHGGSNEQFF.

This rearrangement joins TRBV20-1 to TRBJ2-7; the match to TRBD2 covers 10 bases. The CDR3 consists of 13 residues. Unmatched junction bases numbered 7, after V lost 5 bases and J lost 6 bases. Germline lookup yields CDR1 DFQATT and CDR2 SNEGSKA (reference sequence). CDR3 sequence reads: CSAELAGFSEQYF. CDR3 in DNA: TGCAGTGCTGAACTAGCGGGATTTTCCGAGCAGTACTTC.

This clonotype was observed a few times. V gene TRBV27 combines with J gene TRBJ2-1, with a tentative D call TRBD1 (5 bases). From germline, CDR1 is MNHEY and CDR2 SMNVEV (reference sequence). Trimming took 8 bases from V and 4 from J, leaving 12 bases between them. The CDR3 is 13 amino acids. This chain's CDR3 is CASGQAPYNEQFF. CDR3 bases: TGTGCCAGCGGACAAGCTCCTTACAATGAGCAGTTCTTC.